The clone carrying this T cell receptor (beta chain) occurred many times. Its target is unknown. The sample belongs to a study of neurological immune-mediated disorders. For the study at large: There were around 34 multiple sclerosis patients. Of these, approximately 30 had relapsing-remitting MS and 3 had secondary progressive MS.

Source material was 2 million unsorted PBMCs, stored at -80 °C in RNAlater. With 6 bases clipped from V and 9 bases from J, the junction kept 8 bases outside the gene matches. The CDR3 has 13 amino acids. Germline V gene lookup returns CDR1 SGHAT and CDR2 FQNNGV. cDNA synthesis was performed by 5'RACE with 10-nucleotide random UMIs. TCRdb re-analysed the 5' RACE reads in MiXCR, keeping a single row per CDR3 protein. The table records about 66,000 distinct CDR3 sequences, around 4.2% of them present only once. Study outcomes and limitations: CDR3 amino acid sequences found in expanded clones were never shared across subjects, suggesting private repertoires in all groups.

The sequenced material came from PBMCs. This clonotype was sampled from a man aged 25 to 40 with multiple sclerosis. This chain links TRBV11-2 with TRBJ1-1; 9 bases are a match to TRBD1. The CDR3 loop reads CASSSDRGGKAFF. Written as DNA, the CDR3 is TGTGCCAGCAGTTCGGACAGGGGCGGAAAAGCTTTCTTT.